Listed below are T cell receptor beta chains from one sample, sequenced in a study of cytomegalovirus exposure and HLA in healthy donors. TCRdb's copy holds only in-frame clones and misses some; the assay was immunoSEQ multiplex PCR. The data contain tens of thousands of clones, 60% to 85% of them singletons. The specimen was PBMCs. The receptors were sampled from a male donor in good health and CMV-seropositive. Both conserved end residues are part of each CDR3. The order of the fields is V gene, clone size, D gene, J gene, CDR3 DNA, CDR3 protein. A D gene is named only where the DNA matches it firmly. Size values are once, few and many counts, or a class for expanded clones, and some rows have none.

TRBV28	-	-	TRBJ1-1	TGTGCCAGCAGTTTCCGGCGACAGACCACTGAAGCTTTCTTT	CASSFRRQTTEAFF
TRBV7-9	-	TRBD2	TRBJ2-7	TGTGCCAGCAGCGTAACTAGCGGGAGCTCCTACGAGCAGTACTTC	CASSVTSGSSYEQYF
TRBV6-5	-	TRBD2	TRBJ2-1	TGTGCCAGCAGTTACGGACTAGCGACCTACAATGAGCAGTTCTTC	CASSYGLATYNEQFF
TRBV7-2	-	-	TRBJ1-2	TGTGCCAGCAGTTGGGCTGGGGAGGGTGGCTACACCTTC	CASSWAGEGGYTF
TRBV7-9	-	TRBD1	TRBJ2-7	TGTGCCAGCAGCTTGACAGGGGTCGGCGAGCAGTACTTC	CASSLTGVGEQYF
TRBV28	-	TRBD1	TRBJ1-5	TGTGCCAGCAGAATTGGACAGGGTGGAAAGCCCCAGCATTTT	CASRIGQGGKPQHF
TRBV18	-	TRBD1	TRBJ1-2	TGTGCCAGCTCACCCGGACAGGGCTATGGCTACACCTTC	CASSPGQGYGYTF
TRBV10-3	-	-	TRBJ1-1	TGTGCCATCAGTGAGTCAAGCGGGTATGGGAACACTGAAGCTTTCTTT	CAISESSGYGNTEAFF
TRBV19	-	TRBD1	TRBJ1-5	TGTGCCAGTAGTCGTGGGACAGGACAGCAGCCCCAGCATTTT	CASSRGTGQQPQHF
TRBV28	once	TRBD1	TRBJ1-4	TGTGCCAGCAGTTCCGGACAGGGTGGGGAAAAACTGTTTTTT	CASSSGQGGEKLFF
TRBV6-1	-	TRBD2	TRBJ2-2	TGTGCCAGCAGTGAAGAGCTAGCGGGCACCGGGGAGCTGTTTTTT	CASSEELAGTGELFF
TRBV27	-	-	TRBJ2-7	TGTGCCAGCAGTCCCTCCTGGAGCTCCTACGAGCAGTACTTC	CASSPSWSSYEQYF
TRBV7-3	-	TRBD2	TRBJ2-1	TGTGCCAGCAGCTTAATGGGCGGGGGGGCAGACAATGAGCAGTTCTTC	CASSLMGGGADNEQFF
TRBV28	few	-	TRBJ1-1	TGTGCCAGCACCTCACCTTTAGGAGGAGCTGAAGCTTTCTTT	CASTSPLGGAEAFF
TRBV28	-	-	TRBJ2-3	TGTGCCAGCAGTTTCGTGGGGCGGGGTCTCGACACAGATACGCAGTATTTT	CASSFVGRGLDTDTQYF
TRBV19	-	-	TRBJ2-6	TGTGCCAGTAGTAAGAGGGGGGGAGGGGATGACAACGTCCTGACTTTC	CASSKRGGGDDNVLTF
TRBV7-8	-	-	TRBJ2-7	TGTGCCAGCAGCTCCCGCCCGGGGGGCCCTTACTACGAGCAGTACTTC	CASSSRPGGPYYEQYF